A single sample is the source of the 6 T cell receptor beta chains below, sequenced in a study of blood T cells in healthy people across ages. Then a second PCR, running about 6 to 11 cycles, was carried out with a sample-barcoded 5' primer and a J-beta primer mix. TCRdb re-derived calls from the 5' RACE reads in MiXCR, one entry per CDR3 protein. The sample includes 550,000 to 650,000 distinct CDR3 sequences, about 30% of them seen just once. Sequencing was done on a sample of blood. These receptor sequences come from a woman of 80 years or more in good health.

There are a few counts of this clonotype. The chain employs TRBV19 and TRBJ1-2; D is possibly TRBD1 (6 bases). Trimming removed 6 bases from V and 0 bases from J, with 14 bases in between. The CDR3 has 15 residues. Germline CDR1 and CDR2: LNHDA and SQIVND (reference sequence). CDR3 coding DNA: TGTGCCAGTAGCCCGGGCAGGGGAGCTAACTATGGCTACACCTTC. As protein: CASSPGRGANYGYTF.

This clonotype was observed at least ten times. The chain is built from TRBV20-1 and TRBJ2-7, with a weak D call TRBD2 (7 bases). The CDR3 consists of 14 residues. V lost 4 bases and J 1 base, leaving 14 bases between the germline ends. Germline loops: CDR1 DFQATT, CDR2 SNEGSKA (reference sequence). In DNA, the CDR3 is TGCAGTGCTATGGGGGGGGGCATTTCCTACGAGCAGTACTTC. This sequence encodes CSAMGGGISYEQYF.

V usage is TRBV18 and J usage is TRBJ2-5; tentatively, D is TRBD1 (6 bases). The CDR3 sequence is 17 residues long. CDR1 is KGHSH and CDR2 is LQKENI in the germline V gene. V was shortened by 3 bases and J by 11 bases, with 28 bases between the two germline ends. This CDR3 is CASSPKVAGDKNNEQYF. As DNA, the CDR3 is TGTGCCAGCTCACCGAAAGTTGCAGGGGACAAGAACAATGAGCAGTACTTC.

This clonotype was seen repeatedly, ten times or more. The chain combines TRBV7-6 with TRBJ2-1, with 8 bases matching TRBD2. Germline V gene lookup returns CDR1 SGHVS and CDR2 FNYEAQ. V lost 5 bases, J lost 2 bases, and 2 bases stayed unmatched. The CDR3 is 14 amino acids. The CDR3 spells CASSAGGAYNEQFF. The CDR3 nucleotides read TGTGCCAGCAGCGCGGGGGGAGCCTACAATGAGCAGTTCTTC.

The sample holds many counts of this clonotype. The chain uses TRBV9 and TRBJ2-3; D may be TRBD1 or TRBD2 (6 bases each). Germline V gives CDR1 SGDLS, CDR2 YYNGEE. V was clipped by 5 bases and J by 5 bases, with 15 bases between them. The CDR3 is 14 residues long. This chain's CDR3 is CASSLGGLKDTQYF. CDR3 DNA: TGTGCCAGCAGTCTAGGGGGGCTTAAAGATACGCAGTATTTT.

This clonotype was counted between two and nine times. A much larger clone lies a single base off, so this may be a read error. The CDR3 sequence: CASSFRDTTSGCTF. As DNA, the CDR3 is TGTGCCAGCAGCTTCCGGGACACTACCTCTGGCTGCACCTTC. This sequence joins TRBV7-2 and TRBJ1-2, with D possibly TRBD1 on 6 matching bases. The CDR3 totals 14 residues. Germline assignment: CDR1 SGHTA and CDR2 FQGNSA. Full variable domain (rest looked up from reference TRBV7-2 and TRBJ1-2): GAGVSQSPSNKVTEKGKDVELRCDPISGHTALYWYRQSLGQGLEFLIYFQGNSAPDKSGLPSDRFSAERTGGSVSTLTIQRTQQEDSAVYLCASSFRDTTSGCTFGSGTRLTVV.